Each of the 2 T cell receptor beta chains below was sequenced from the same sample in a study of early T cells in non-severe SARS-CoV-2 infection. TCRdb called the 5' RACE reads again in MiXCR, with one record for every CDR3 protein. Here the sample spans 77,000 or so distinct CDR3 sequences, about 14% being singletons. The source was whole blood, collected at baseline. Receptor source: an adult who was a healthcare worker with PCR-confirmed SARS-CoV-2 infection or an uninfected control (not recorded which).

The rearrangement joins TRBV5-1 to TRBJ1-2; D not resolved. The V end was cut by 3 bases, the J end by 4 bases, with 10 bases between. The germline CDR1 and CDR2 sequences are SGHRS and YFSETQ. This CDR3 has 13 amino acids. The CDR3 coding sequence is TGCGCCAGCAGCTCGACGCCAACCTATGGCTACACCTTC. Encoded protein: CASSSTPTYGYTF.

V is TRBV2 and J is TRBJ1-6, with no clear D. Germline V gene sequence: CDR1 SNHLY, CDR2 FYNNEI. Between the trimmed V and J ends, which lost 8 bases and 15 bases, there was a span of 20 bases. The CDR3 runs 13 residues. For the CDR3, the DNA is TGTGCCAGCCACTCCGAAAGAGCTGTCGGCCTCCACTTT. Translating it yields CASHSERAVGLHF.